Described below is a single T cell receptor beta chain sequence and its context. CDR1 is SGHKS, CDR2 YYEKEE, per germline (reference sequence). The CDR3 spans 13 residues. The germline V and J ends were trimmed by 3 bases and 3 bases, with 9 bases remaining between them. TCRdb's copy holds only in-frame clones and misses some; the assay was immunoSEQ multiplex PCR. The table has 55,000 to 70,000 clones, 87% seen once. The sample belongs to a study of blood T cell repertoires in COVID-19. Study information: The samples span acute and convalescent COVID-19 from the United States, Italy and Spain.

The sequence was collected from a man aged 60 to 69 with acute or convalescent COVID-19. The chain links TRBV5-5 to TRBJ1-1; D remains ambiguous. Sequenced material: peripheral blood. DNA of the CDR3: TGTGCCAGCAGCTGGCCGCAGGACACTGAAGCTTTCTTT. Protein product: CASSWPQDTEAFF.